This TCR beta chain was identified in a study of PD-1 blockade in classical Hodgkin lymphoma. General study results and limits: Healthy donors were reported to have higher baseline TCR diversity than newly diagnosed patients. Prior to therapy, complete responders displayed diversity much like that of newly diagnosed patients.

This table comes from immunoSEQ multiplex PCR, and its TCRdb copy is limited to in-frame clones, with some not included. This table has over 25,000 clones, 86% appearing once. Every one of the patients relapsed after autologous stem cell transplantation (brentuximab vedotin exposure was variable). Germline V gene sequence: CDR1 SGHDN, CDR2 FVKESK. V shed 1 base and J shed 1 base, with 11 bases lying between them. This CDR3 region has 15 residues. Turning to this clone: Its cognate antigen is unknown.

The source is a human donor with classical Hodgkin lymphoma. This chain joins TRBV14 and TRBJ2-7; a weak D match, TRBD2 (6 bases). Sequences were derived from peripheral blood mononuclear cells (PBMCs), sampled at baseline. CDR3 region: CASSQGNSGSYEQYF. The CDR3, as DNA: TGTGCCAGCAGCCAAGGGAATAGCGGTTCCTACGAGCAGTACTTC.